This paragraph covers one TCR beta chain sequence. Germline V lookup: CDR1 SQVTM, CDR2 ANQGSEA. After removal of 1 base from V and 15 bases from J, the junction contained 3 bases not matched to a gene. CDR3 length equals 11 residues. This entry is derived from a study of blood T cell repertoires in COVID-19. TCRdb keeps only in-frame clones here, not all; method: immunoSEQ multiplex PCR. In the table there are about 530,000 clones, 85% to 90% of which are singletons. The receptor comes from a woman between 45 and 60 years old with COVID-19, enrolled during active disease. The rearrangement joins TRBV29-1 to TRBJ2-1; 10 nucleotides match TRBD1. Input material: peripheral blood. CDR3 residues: CSVEAGTGVFF. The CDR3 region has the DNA TGCAGCGTTGAAGCCGGGACAGGGGTGTTCTTC.